The source of this T cell receptor (beta chain) is a study of blood T cell repertoires in COVID-19. J was trimmed by 4 bases and V by 2 bases; bases with no gene match: 5. The CDR3 has 15 amino acids. Germline CDR1 reads SGHRS; CDR2 reads YFSETQ. Here immunoSEQ multiplex PCR was the method, and the copy in TCRdb shows in-frame clones only, minus some. Seen here are about 220,000 clones, less than 90% observed once, and the top ten hold less than 6.5%. This sequence was found in a woman aged 55-69 years who had recovered from COVID-19. Specimen: peripheral blood. V gene TRBV5-1 combines with J gene TRBJ2-3, with TRBD2 identical over 9 bases. The DNA of the CDR3 is TGCGCCAGCAGCTTCGGCGGGGGGGCAGCAGATACGCAGTATTTT. Protein: CASSFGGGAADTQYF.